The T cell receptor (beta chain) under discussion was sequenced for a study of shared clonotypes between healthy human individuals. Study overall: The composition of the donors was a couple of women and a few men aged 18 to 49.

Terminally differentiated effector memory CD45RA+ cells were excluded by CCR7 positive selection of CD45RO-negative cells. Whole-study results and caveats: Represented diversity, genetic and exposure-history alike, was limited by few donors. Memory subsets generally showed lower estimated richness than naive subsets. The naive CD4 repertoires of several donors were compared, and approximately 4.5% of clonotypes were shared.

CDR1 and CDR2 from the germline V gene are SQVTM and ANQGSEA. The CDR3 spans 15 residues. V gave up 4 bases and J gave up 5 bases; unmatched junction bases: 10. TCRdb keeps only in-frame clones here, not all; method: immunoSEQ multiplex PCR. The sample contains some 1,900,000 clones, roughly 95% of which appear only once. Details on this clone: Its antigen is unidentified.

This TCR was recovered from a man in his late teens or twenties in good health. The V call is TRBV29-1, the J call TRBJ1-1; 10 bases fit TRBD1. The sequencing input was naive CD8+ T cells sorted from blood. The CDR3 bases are TGCAGCGTTGTGGGGACAGGGGAAGGTAGAACTGAAGCTTTCTTT. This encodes CSVVGTGEGRTEAFF.